A single sample is the source of the 18 T cell receptor beta chains below, sequenced in a study of blood T cell repertoires in COVID-19. TCRdb keeps only in-frame clones here, not all; method: immunoSEQ multiplex PCR. The sample holds 200,000 to 300,000 clones, approximately 86% seen once. Material: peripheral blood. The receptor source for this set is a man at least 80 years old with acute or convalescent COVID-19.

Only one count was recorded for this clone. V and J are TRBV21-1 and TRBJ2-1; the D segment call TRBD1 is taken from the table without a DNA check. TRBV21-1 is marked as a pseudogene. The CDR3 is 13 amino acids. DNA for the CDR3: TGTGCCAGCAGAGGGACACTAAACAATGAGCAGTTCTTC. It is translated as CASRGTLNNEQFF.

The genes are TRBV7-9 and TRBJ2-5, with D possibly TRBD1 on 5 matching bases. This CDR3 has 16 amino acids. V was clipped by 3 bases and J by 3 bases, with 17 bases between them. Germline assignment: CDR1 SEHNR and CDR2 FQNEAQ (reference sequence). CDR3 amino acids: CASSLARWGPEETQYF. The CDR3 nucleotides read TGTGCCAGCAGCTTGGCTCGCTGGGGCCCAGAAGAGACCCAGTACTTC. Using reference TRBV7-9 and TRBJ2-5 for the parts outside the CDR3, the full variable domain is DTGVSQNPRHKITKRGQNVTFRCDPISEHNRLYWYRQTLGQGPEFLTYFQNEAQLEKSRLLSDRFSAERPKGSFSTLEIQRTEQGDSAMYLCASSLARWGPEETQYFGPGTRLLVL.

This sequence joins TRBV28 and TRBJ2-7; 11 bases agree with TRBD2. The CDR3 contains 17 residues. CDR1 is MDHEN, CDR2 SYDVKM, per germline. The ends lost 2 bases at V and 0 bases at J; junction bases unmatched: 6. The CDR3 DNA reads as TGTGCCAGCAGTTTAACTAGCGGGAGTAAAAGCTCCTACGAGCAGTACTTC. It yields the protein CASSLTSGSKSSYEQYF.

Of note for this clone: Other DNA sequences in the same sample also yield this CDR3. The J gene is TRBJ2-5, the V gene TRBV28, with D tentatively TRBD1 (6 bases). Germline V CDR1 and CDR2: MDHEN, SYDVKM. The V gene lost 4 bases and the J gene lost 5 bases, with 8 bases spanning the gap. This CDR3 spans 12 amino acids. The CDR3 DNA is TGTGCCAGCAGTTCAGGGGTCGAGACCCAGTACTTC. This sequence encodes CASSSGVETQYF. Variable domain in full (rest from reference TRBV28 and TRBJ2-5): DVKVTQSSRYLVKRTGEKVFLECVQDMDHENMFWYRQDPGLGLRLIYFSYDVKMKEKGDIPEGYSVSREKKERFSLILESASTNQTSMYLCASSSGVETQYFGPGTRLLVL.

V is TRBV18 and J is TRBJ2-1; weak D call: TRBD2 (7 bases). The germline gives CDR1 KGHSH, CDR2 LQKENI. V lost 1 base and J lost 9, with 16 bases in between. This CDR3 region has 15 residues. The CDR3 protein is CASSPLRGADGEQFF. CDR3 nucleotide sequence: TGTGCCAGCTCACCACTCCGGGGGGCCGATGGTGAGCAGTTCTTC.

The chain recombines TRBV27 with TRBJ1-5, with TRBD1 identical over 7 bases. Germline CDR1 reads MNHEY; CDR2 reads SMNVEV (reference sequence). This CDR3 comprises 16 residues. V lost 2 bases, J lost 3 bases, and 7 bases stayed unmatched. DNA for the CDR3: TGTGCCAGCAGTTTAACGGGACAGACCTACAATCAGCCCCAGCATTTT. Translating gives CASSLTGQTYNQPQHF.

The chain carries TRBV29-1 and TRBJ2-3, with D possibly matching TRBD1 (6 bases). The length of the CDR3 is 14 residues. Per the germline V gene, CDR1 is SQVTM and CDR2 is ANQGSEA. V lost 3 bases to trimming and J lost 2 bases, with 12 bases between them. The CDR3 region has the DNA TGCAGCGTTGACCAGGGGCGGACCACAGATACGCAGTATTTT. Residues: CSVDQGRTTDTQYF.

The rearrangement joins TRBV5-6 to TRBJ2-7; 12 bases agree with TRBD2. In germline, CDR1 is SGHDT, CDR2 YYEEEE. After removal of 5 bases from V and 2 bases from J, the junction contained 2 bases not matched to a gene. The CDR3 contains 14 residues. The CDR3 DNA follows: TGTGCCAGCAGTAGACTAGCGGGGGCCTACGAGCAGTACTTC. Translation gives CASSRLAGAYEQYF.

This chain connects TRBV7-9 to TRBJ2-1; a weak D match, TRBD1 (6 bases). V was clipped by 5 bases and J by 7 bases, with 18 bases between them. Germline V gene sequence: CDR1 SEHNR, CDR2 FQNEAQ (reference sequence). The CDR3 consists of 15 residues. The CDR3 loop reads CASSIRDGQRNEQFF. As DNA, the CDR3 is TGTGCCAGCAGCATCCGGGACGGACAGAGGAATGAGCAGTTCTTC.

The V and J genes are TRBV5-1 and TRBJ2-1; D is unresolved. Trimming removed 4 bases from V and 9 bases from J, with 20 bases in between. The V gene's germline CDR1 is SGHRS and CDR2 YFSETQ. The CDR3 loop spans 15 amino acids. CDR3 region: CASSVGSFTSSEQFF. For the CDR3, the DNA is TGCGCCAGCAGCGTTGGTAGTTTCACCTCGAGTGAGCAGTTCTTC.

The CDR3: CASSLGAVRYGYTF. DNA of the CDR3: TGTGCCAGCAGTTTGGGCGCAGTTCGATATGGCTACACCTTC. The chain couples TRBV2 to TRBJ1-2; D unresolved. Germline loops: CDR1 SNHLY, CDR2 FYNNEI. V gave up 5 bases and J gave up 5 bases, with 15 bases separating them. The CDR3 consists of 14 residues.

V is TRBV7-8 and J is TRBJ1-6; TRBD1 might be the D (6 bases). The germline V and J ends were trimmed by 6 bases and 7 bases, with 10 bases remaining between them. Per the germline V gene, CDR1 is SGHVS and CDR2 is FQNEAQ. This CDR3 contains 13 residues. CDR3 region: CASRPQGNSPLHF. CDR3 nucleotide sequence: TGTGCCAGCAGGCCCCAGGGGAATTCACCCCTCCACTTT.

V gene TRBV6-2 or TRBV6-3 combines with J gene TRBJ2-2, with a tentative D call TRBD2 (5 bases). The CDR3 is 15 residues long. CDR1 and CDR2 (germline): MNHEY, SVGEGT. V shed 0 bases and J shed 3 bases, with 8 bases lying between them. The CDR3 DNA reads TGTGCCAGCAGTTACTCGATGCGGGACACCGGGGAGCTGTTTTTT. Amino acid sequence: CASSYSMRDTGELFF.

The chain recombines TRBV6-4 with TRBJ2-2; TRBD2 is a possible D gene (5 bases). Germline V lookup: CDR1 MRHNA, CDR2 SNTAGT. The germline V and J ends were trimmed by 4 bases and 4 bases, with 10 bases remaining between them. There are 14 residues in the CDR3. In DNA, the CDR3 is TGTGCCAGCAGTGCCGACGGAGGCACCGGGGAGCTGTTTTTT. Residues: CASSADGGTGELFF.

As to this clone: The same CDR3 also results from other DNA sequences found in this sample. The chain has TRBV7-9 and TRBJ1-3, with 7 bases matching TRBD1. The CDR3 contains 14 residues. J was trimmed by 1 base and V by 5 bases; bases with no gene match: 2. Germline CDR1 reads SEHNR; CDR2 reads FQNEAQ (reference sequence). This CDR3 is CASSLTGSGNTIYF. Here the CDR3 DNA reads TGTGCCAGCAGCCTGACAGGGTCTGGAAACACCATATATTTT.

The rearrangement links TRBV6-1 to TRBJ1-5; the D is unclear. The germline V gene has CDR1 MNHNS and CDR2 SASEGT. Trimming took 2 bases from V and 4 from J, leaving 15 bases between them. CDR3 length: 16 amino acids. The CDR3 reads CASSERPKEGNQPQHF. The CDR3 DNA follows: TGTGCCAGCAGTGAACGGCCGAAGGAGGGAAATCAGCCCCAGCATTTT.

This sequence joins TRBV28 and TRBJ2-4; a weak D match, TRBD2 (5 bases). The V end was cut by 6 bases, the J end by 6 bases, with 18 bases between. This CDR3 region has 15 residues. The V gene's germline CDR1 is MDHEN and CDR2 SYDVKM. The CDR3 sequence: CASSGERTHVNIQYF. The CDR3 DNA follows: TGTGCCAGCAGCGGGGAGAGAACCCATGTAAACATTCAGTACTTC.

This rearrangement joins TRBV10-3 to TRBJ2-3; 9 nucleotides line up with TRBD2. V was pared by 8 bases and J by 4 bases, with 10 bases of the junction left unmatched. Germline CDR1 and CDR2: ENHRY and SYGVKD. The CDR3 covers 15 residues. CDR3 in amino acids: CAIGWGSGSADTQYF. CDR3 DNA sequence: TGTGCCATCGGGTGGGGTAGCGGGAGTGCAGATACGCAGTATTTT.